This entry lists 22 T cell receptor beta chains sequenced from one sample in a study of blood T cell repertoires in COVID-19. The repertoire was sequenced with immunoSEQ multiplex PCR; TCRdb's copy has only in-frame clones and lacks some. The sample has approximately 670,000 clones, over 80% seen once. Sequenced material: peripheral blood. These receptors were obtained from a woman aged 18-30 years with acute or convalescent COVID-19.

The gene calls are TRBV6-2 or TRBV6-3 and TRBJ1-4; 8 bases agree with TRBD1. Germline-derived CDR1 and CDR2 are MNHEY and SVGEGT. V dropped 6 bases and J dropped 6; count of bases not matched to a gene: 12. This CDR3 region has 16 residues. CDR3 sequence reads: CASSPFQGAGDEKLFF. CDR3 nucleotide sequence: TGTGCCAGCAGCCCTTTCCAGGGGGCGGGTGATGAAAAACTGTTTTTT.

V usage is TRBV11-3 and J usage is TRBJ2-6; unclear D gene. Germline V CDR1 and CDR2: SGHNT, YENEEA. The CDR3 is 15 amino acids. Trimming shortened V by 1 base and J by 4 bases, and 8 bases separated the two germline ends. The CDR3 region has the DNA TGTGCCAGCAGCTTAGTAACAGCCGGGGCCAACGTCCTGACTTTC. Translation: CASSLVTAGANVLTF.

CDR3 amino acids: CASSQWDSSNYGYTF. CDR3 coding DNA: TGCGCCAGCAGCCAGTGGGACAGTTCTAACTATGGCTACACCTTC. The chain carries TRBV4-1 and TRBJ1-2, with TRBD1 identical over 7 bases. V lost 3 bases and J lost 0; bases outside the gene matches: 4. Germline CDR1 is MGHRA and CDR2 is YSYEKL. This CDR3 is 15 amino acids long.

About this clone itself: One end of the junction fails to match germline, which may point to a read error. This sequence joins TRBV7-9 and TRBJ2-7; 8 nucleotides line up with TRBD1. The CDR3 has 14 amino acids. Germline CDR1 is SEHNR and CDR2 is FQNEAQ (reference sequence). The CDR3 protein is CASGTSGTGPNLNF. CDR3 nucleotide sequence: TGTGCCAGCGGGACCTCCGGGACAGGCCCCAACTTGAACTTC.

The V call is TRBV4-3, the J call TRBJ1-4; 12 bases fit TRBD1. Trimming at V came to 2 bases and at J to 8 bases, leaving 3 bases not matched to a gene. The germline V gene encodes CDR1 LGHNA and CDR2 YSLEER. The CDR3 length is 15 residues. The DNA of the CDR3 is TGCGCCAGCAGCCAAACCGGGACAGGGGGCGAAAAACTGTTTTTT. Protein product: CASSQTGTGGEKLFF.

J is TRBJ1-5 and V is TRBV5-6; TRBD1 aligns across 8 bases. The V segment lost 2 bases and the J segment 4 bases; nucleotides outside the gene matches: 5. The germline CDR1 and CDR2 sequences are SGHDT and YYEEEE. This CDR3 contains 15 residues. CDR3 sequence: CASSFRGQGNQPQHF. CDR3 nucleotides: TGTGCCAGCAGCTTCAGGGGGCAAGGGAATCAGCCCCAGCATTTT.

This rearrangement joins TRBV12-5 to TRBJ2-2; 9 nucleotides line up with TRBD2. V shed 1 base and J 2 bases; nucleotides not matched to a gene: 2. The germline V gene has CDR1 LGHNT and CDR2 FRNRAP. The CDR3 contains 16 residues. CDR3 in amino acids: CASGLGGLANTGELFF. CDR3 nucleotide sequence: TGTGCTAGTGGTTTGGGGGGACTAGCAAACACCGGGGAGCTGTTTTTT.

The chain combines TRBV9 with TRBJ1-2; D uncertain. V lost 1 base and J lost 0, with 10 bases in between. This CDR3 region has 15 residues. Germline V gene sequence: CDR1 SGDLS, CDR2 YYNGEE. The DNA of the CDR3 is TGTGCCAGCAGCGTAAGCCAGGAAGCTAACTATGGCTACACCTTC. Amino acids: CASSVSQEANYGYTF.

The genes are TRBV12-3 or TRBV12-4 and TRBJ1-1; D unclear. The CDR3 extends over 11 amino acids. Trimming left V 6 bases short and J 5 bases short, with 7 bases between. CDR3 residues: CASSWRTEAFF. The CDR3 DNA is TGTGCCAGCAGCTGGCGGACTGAAGCTTTCTTT.

The gene calls are TRBV5-8 and TRBJ2-2; D remains ambiguous. Looked up from germline, CDR1 is SGHTS and CDR2 is YDEGEE. The CDR3 spans 14 residues. V gave up 2 bases and J gave up 6 bases, with 11 bases separating them. The CDR3 here is CASSFEVKSGELFF. CDR3 in DNA: TGTGCCAGCAGCTTTGAGGTTAAGTCCGGGGAGCTGTTTTTT.

The rearrangement uses TRBV5-1 and TRBJ1-1; 7 nucleotides align to TRBD1. The CDR3 runs 14 residues. Germline lookup yields CDR1 SGHRS and CDR2 YFSETQ. J gave up 0 bases and V 4 bases, and 3 bases lay outside the gene matches. The CDR3 DNA is TGCGCCAGCAGCGGGGGACAGTTGAACACTGAAGCTTTCTTT. This translates into CASSGGQLNTEAFF.

About this clone itself: This specimen includes other DNA sequences encoding the same CDR3. The V gene is TRBV12-3 or TRBV12-4, the J gene TRBJ1-1, with D perhaps TRBD1 (5 bases). V was shortened by 7 bases and J by 5 bases, with 11 bases between the two germline ends. This CDR3 is 12 amino acids long. The CDR3 is CASTLGVTEAFF. CDR3 nucleotide sequence: TGTGCCAGCACCCTAGGGGTGACTGAAGCTTTCTTT.

J is TRBJ2-7 and V is TRBV5-6, with TRBD1 identical over 8 bases. The CDR3 runs 15 residues. V was clipped by 4 bases and J by 3 bases; unmatched bases: 9. Per germline, CDR1 SGHDT and CDR2 YYEEEE. Here the CDR3 reads CASSPRTGYGYEQYF. The CDR3, as DNA: TGTGCCAGCAGCCCGCGGACAGGGTATGGCTACGAGCAGTACTTC.

The genes are TRBV7-9 and TRBJ1-2; D perhaps matches TRBD1 (5 bases). The V gene's germline CDR1 is SEHNR and CDR2 FQNEAQ (reference sequence). This CDR3 has 15 amino acids. V shed 1 base and J shed 2 bases, with 11 bases lying between them. The chain's CDR3 is CASSLGWTPNYGYTF. In nucleotides, the CDR3 is TGTGCCAGCAGCTTAGGTTGGACACCAAACTATGGCTACACCTTC.

The chain recombines TRBV4-3 with TRBJ2-1; D is possibly TRBD2 (6 bases). CDR3 length equals 17 residues. The V and J ends lost 0 bases and 6 bases respectively, with 18 bases between them. Germline V gene sequence: CDR1 LGHNA, CDR2 YSLEER. The DNA for the CDR3 is TGCGCCAGCAGCCAAGAAACGGAGGAGCTGGGGGGCAATGAGCAGTTCTTC. This sequence encodes CASSQETEELGGNEQFF.

The gene calls are TRBV25-1 and TRBJ2-2; perhaps TRBD1 as D (5 bases). Looked up from germline, CDR1 is MGHDK and CDR2 is SYGVNS. Trimming left V 3 bases short and J 8 bases short, with 13 bases between. The CDR3 contains 14 residues. CDR3 residues: CASSDQGVPGELFF. DNA of the CDR3: TGTGCCAGCAGTGATCAAGGGGTCCCAGGGGAGCTGTTTTTT.

V and J are TRBV6-5 and TRBJ2-3; 8 nucleotides line up with TRBD2. The germline gives CDR1 MNHEY, CDR2 SVGAGI. Trimming cost V 8 bases and J 11 bases; bases outside gene matches: 15. The CDR3 contains 14 residues. The CDR3 coding sequence is TGTGCCAGCGGTAGCGGGGCGATCCTTTCTGGGCAGTATTTT. This sequence encodes CASGSGAILSGQYF.

This chain joins TRBV5-1 and TRBJ1-2; D is undetermined. The CDR3 consists of 14 residues. Germline V CDR1 and CDR2: SGHRS, YFSETQ. The V and J ends lost 1 base and 3 bases respectively, with 10 bases between them. The CDR3 region has the DNA TGCGCCAGCAGCTTGTCCGCAGTCTACTATGGCTACACCTTC. This sequence encodes CASSLSAVYYGYTF.

V is TRBV5-6 and J is TRBJ1-1; D remains unclear. Trimming took off 3 bases at V and 4 bases at J, with 13 bases between the two ends. The CDR3 is made up of 14 amino acids. Germline CDR1 and CDR2: SGHDT and YYEEEE. The CDR3, as DNA: TGTGCCAGCAGCTGGGTGTGGGCAGGCACTGAAGCTTTCTTT. Its protein product is CASSWVWAGTEAFF.

V gene TRBV14 combines with J gene TRBJ1-1, with no clear D. CDR1 and CDR2 (germline): SGHDN, FVKESK. Trimming left V 0 bases short and J 7 bases short, with 15 bases between. This CDR3 spans 15 amino acids. The CDR3 DNA reads TGTGCCAGCAGCCAAGATCATCCGGGGATGGGTGAAGCTTTCTTT. The encoded protein is CASSQDHPGMGEAFF.

The V and J genes are TRBV6-5 and TRBJ2-3, with 8 bases matching TRBD1. J lost 6 bases, V lost 6 bases, and 8 bases had no gene match. The germline V gene has CDR1 MNHEY and CDR2 SVGAGI. The length of the CDR3 is 14 residues. The CDR3 coding sequence is TGTGCCAGCAGGAACGACAGGGGAATGGATACGCAGTATTTT. It is translated as CASRNDRGMDTQYF.

This clone was counted between two and nine times. This chain links TRBV4-3 with TRBJ1-2; D is possibly TRBD1 (5 bases). The germline gives CDR1 LGHNA, CDR2 YSLEER. Trimming removed 0 bases at V and 11 bases at J, with 19 bases between. The CDR3 spans 15 residues. The CDR3 here is CASSQDTRAPLDYTF. The CDR3 DNA sequence: TGCGCCAGCAGCCAAGATACCAGGGCCCCCTTAGATTACACCTTC.